This T cell receptor (beta chain) is drawn from a study of long-term antiretroviral therapy in people with HIV. Study findings and constraints: ART was followed by higher diversity that remained below transplant donor controls. Every time point showed a repertoire led by clones expanded before ART.

Samples were assayed with immunoSEQ v3.0 at survey level. Generated by immunoSEQ multiplex PCR, the TCRdb table keeps only in-frame clones and is missing some. Among tens of thousands of clones listed, roughly 85% were seen once. The CDR3 spans 13 residues. CDR1 and CDR2 (germline): MNHEY, SMNVEV (reference sequence). Trimming stripped 4 bases from V and 2 bases from J, with 9 bases between. In regard to this clone: Its antigen is unidentified.

The TCR sequence derives from a man between 18 and 29 years old with HIV. The source material was unsorted PBMCs, sampled roughly 3.5 years after starting antiretroviral therapy. The chain links TRBV27 to TRBJ2-7, with D maybe TRBD1 (7 bases). The CDR3 reads CASSSGGTYEQYF. The CDR3 nucleotides are TGTGCCAGCAGTTCAGGGGGGACCTACGAGCAGTACTTC.